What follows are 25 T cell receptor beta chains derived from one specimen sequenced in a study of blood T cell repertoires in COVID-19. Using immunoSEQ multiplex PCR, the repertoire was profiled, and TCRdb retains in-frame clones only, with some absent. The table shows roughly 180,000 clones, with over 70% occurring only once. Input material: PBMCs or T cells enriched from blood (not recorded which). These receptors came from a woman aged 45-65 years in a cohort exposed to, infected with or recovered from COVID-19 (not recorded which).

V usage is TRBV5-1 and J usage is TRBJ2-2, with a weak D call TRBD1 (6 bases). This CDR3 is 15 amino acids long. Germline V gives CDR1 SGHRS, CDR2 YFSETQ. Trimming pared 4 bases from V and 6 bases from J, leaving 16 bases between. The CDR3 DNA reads TGCGCCAGCAGCACGGACTTTAAGGGGGCCGGGGAGCTGTTTTTT. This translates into CASSTDFKGAGELFF.

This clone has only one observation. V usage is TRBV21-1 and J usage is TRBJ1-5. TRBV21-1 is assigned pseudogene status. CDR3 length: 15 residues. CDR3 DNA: TGTGCCAGCAGCAAAGGCCGGGGTAGCAATCAGCCCCAGCATTTT. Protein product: CASSKGRGSNQPQHF.

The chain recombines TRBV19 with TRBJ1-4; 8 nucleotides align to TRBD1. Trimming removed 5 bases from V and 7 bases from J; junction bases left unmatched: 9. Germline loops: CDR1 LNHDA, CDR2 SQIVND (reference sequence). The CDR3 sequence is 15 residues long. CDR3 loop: CASSSDRGLREKLFF. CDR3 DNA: TGTGCCAGTAGTTCAGACAGGGGATTACGTGAAAAACTGTTTTTT.

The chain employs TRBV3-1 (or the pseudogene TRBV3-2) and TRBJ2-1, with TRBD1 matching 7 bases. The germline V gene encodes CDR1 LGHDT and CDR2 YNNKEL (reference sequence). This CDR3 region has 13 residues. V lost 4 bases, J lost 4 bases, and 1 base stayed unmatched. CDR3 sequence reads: CASSRDRYNEQFF. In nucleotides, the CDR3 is TGTGCCAGCAGCCGGGACAGATACAATGAGCAGTTCTTC.

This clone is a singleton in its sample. The CDR3 DNA reads as TGTGCCAGCAGTTTCTGGGGTGGCGGGGGCGTGGACGGGGAGCTGTTTTTT. Amino acids: CASSFWGGGGVDGELFF. The chain recombines TRBV28 with TRBJ2-2; maybe TRBD2 (7 bases). CDR1 is MDHEN, CDR2 SYDVKM, per germline. The V and J ends lost 3 bases and 7 bases respectively, with 21 bases between them. CDR3 length: 17 amino acids.

DNA for the CDR3: TGTGCCAGCTCGCCAGGGCTCCGGGACAGGGGGCCGGGCGGAGCTTTCTTT. Its protein is CASSPGLRDRGPGGAFF. The V and J genes are TRBV18 and TRBJ1-1, with 12 positions matching TRBD1. The CDR3 contains 17 residues. The V gene's germline CDR1 is KGHSH and CDR2 LQKENI. J lost 10 bases, V lost 6 bases, and 18 bases had no gene match.

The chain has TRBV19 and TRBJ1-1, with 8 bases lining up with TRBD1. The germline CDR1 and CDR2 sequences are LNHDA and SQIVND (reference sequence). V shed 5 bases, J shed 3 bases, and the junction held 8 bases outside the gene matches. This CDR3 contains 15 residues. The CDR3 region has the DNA TGTGCCAGTAGTCCAGGGGGCAGAGGTGACACTGAAGCTTTCTTT. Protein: CASSPGGRGDTEAFF.

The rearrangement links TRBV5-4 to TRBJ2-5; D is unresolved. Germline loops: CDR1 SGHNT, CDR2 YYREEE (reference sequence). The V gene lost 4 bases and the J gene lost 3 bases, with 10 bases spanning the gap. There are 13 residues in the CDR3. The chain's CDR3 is CASSPDNEETQYF. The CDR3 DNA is TGTGCCAGCAGCCCTGACAACGAAGAGACCCAGTACTTC. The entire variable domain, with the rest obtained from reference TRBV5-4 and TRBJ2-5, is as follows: ETGVTQSPTHLIKTRGQQVTLRCSSQSGHNTVSWYQQALGQGPQFIFQYYREEENGRGNFPPRFSGLQFPNYSSELNVNALELDDSALYLCASSPDNEETQYFGPGTRLLVL.

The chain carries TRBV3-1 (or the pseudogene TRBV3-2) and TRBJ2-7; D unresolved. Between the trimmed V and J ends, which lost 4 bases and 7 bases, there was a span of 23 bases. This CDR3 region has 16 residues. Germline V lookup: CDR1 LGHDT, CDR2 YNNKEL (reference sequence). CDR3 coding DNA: TGTGCCAGCAGCCCAGGTTGGTTCGTCAGGCCGATGGAGCAGTACTTC. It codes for CASSPGWFVRPMEQYF.

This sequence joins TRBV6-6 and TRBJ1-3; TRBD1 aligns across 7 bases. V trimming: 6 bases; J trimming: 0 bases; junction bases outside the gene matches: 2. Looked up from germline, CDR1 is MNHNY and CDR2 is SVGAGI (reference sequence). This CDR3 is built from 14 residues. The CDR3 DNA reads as TGTGCCAGCAGGGGACAGACCTCTGGAAACACCATATATTTT. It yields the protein CASRGQTSGNTIYF.

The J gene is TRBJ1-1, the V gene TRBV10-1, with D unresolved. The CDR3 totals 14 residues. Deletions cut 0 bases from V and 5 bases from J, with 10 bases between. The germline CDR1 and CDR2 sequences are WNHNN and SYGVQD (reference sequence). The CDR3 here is CASSESSGGTEAFF. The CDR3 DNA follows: TGCGCCAGCAGTGAGTCCTCCGGCGGGACTGAAGCTTTCTTT.

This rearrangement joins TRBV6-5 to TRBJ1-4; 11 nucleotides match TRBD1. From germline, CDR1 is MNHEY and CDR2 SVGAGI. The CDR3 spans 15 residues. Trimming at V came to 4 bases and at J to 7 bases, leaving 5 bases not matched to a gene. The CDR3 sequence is CASSSTDRGREKLFF. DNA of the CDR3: TGTGCCAGCAGTTCCACGGACAGGGGGCGTGAAAAACTGTTTTTT.

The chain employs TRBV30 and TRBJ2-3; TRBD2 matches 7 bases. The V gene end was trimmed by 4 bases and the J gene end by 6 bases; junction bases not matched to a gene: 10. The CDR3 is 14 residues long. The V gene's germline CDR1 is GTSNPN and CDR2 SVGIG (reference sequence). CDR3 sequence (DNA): TGTGCCTGGAACCCTAGCGGTGGTCTGGATACGCAGTATTTT. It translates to CAWNPSGGLDTQYF.

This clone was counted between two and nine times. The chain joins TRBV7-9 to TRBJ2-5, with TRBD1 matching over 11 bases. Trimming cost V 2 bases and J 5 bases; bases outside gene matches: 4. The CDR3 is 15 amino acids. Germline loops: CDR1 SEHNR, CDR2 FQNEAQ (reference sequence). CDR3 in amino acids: CASSLSDRGRETQYF. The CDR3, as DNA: TGTGCCAGCAGCTTATCGGACAGGGGGCGGGAGACCCAGTACTTC.

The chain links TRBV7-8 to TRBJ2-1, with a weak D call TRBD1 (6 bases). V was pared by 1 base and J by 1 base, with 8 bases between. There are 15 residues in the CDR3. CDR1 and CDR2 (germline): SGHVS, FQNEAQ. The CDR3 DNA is TGTGCCAGCAGCTTAGACACAGGGTCCTACAATGAGCAGTTCTTC. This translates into CASSLDTGSYNEQFF.

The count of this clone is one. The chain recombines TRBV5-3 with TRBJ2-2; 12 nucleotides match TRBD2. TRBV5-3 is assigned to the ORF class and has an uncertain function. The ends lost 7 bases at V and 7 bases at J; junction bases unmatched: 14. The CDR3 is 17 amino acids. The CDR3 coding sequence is TGTGCCAGACCATTTGGGCTAGCGGGGGGGTTCAACGGGGAGCTGTTTTTT. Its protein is CARPFGLAGGFNGELFF.

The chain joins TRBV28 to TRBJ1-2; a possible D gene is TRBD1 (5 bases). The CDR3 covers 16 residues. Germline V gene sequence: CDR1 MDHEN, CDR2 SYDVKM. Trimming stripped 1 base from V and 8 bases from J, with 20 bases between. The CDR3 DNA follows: TGTGCCAGCAGTTTATTTAGTACAGGCCAAGCGGGGGGCTACACCTTC. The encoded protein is CASSLFSTGQAGGYTF.

CDR3 sequence (DNA): TGTGCCAGCAGTGGACAGCCGACCAACTATGGCTACACCTTC. Its protein is CASSGQPTNYGYTF. The V call is TRBV2, the J call TRBJ1-2, with a tentative D call TRBD1 (5 bases). CDR3 length equals 14 residues. V was pared by 4 bases and J by 2 bases, with 11 bases between. Germline CDR1 reads SNHLY; CDR2 reads FYNNEI.

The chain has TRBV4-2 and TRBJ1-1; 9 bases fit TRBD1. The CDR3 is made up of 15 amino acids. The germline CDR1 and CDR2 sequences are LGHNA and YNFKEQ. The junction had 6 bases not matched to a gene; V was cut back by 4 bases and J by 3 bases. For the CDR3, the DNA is TGTGCCAGCAGCCGGGACAGGGTGAGGGACACTGAAGCTTTCTTT. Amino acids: CASSRDRVRDTEAFF.

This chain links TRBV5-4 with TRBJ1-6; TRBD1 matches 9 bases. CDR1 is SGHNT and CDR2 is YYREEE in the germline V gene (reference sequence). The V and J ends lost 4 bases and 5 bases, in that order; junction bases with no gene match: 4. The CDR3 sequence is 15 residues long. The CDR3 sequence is CASSPGQGNNSPLHF. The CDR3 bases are TGTGCCAGCAGCCCCGGACAGGGGAATAATTCACCCCTCCACTTT.

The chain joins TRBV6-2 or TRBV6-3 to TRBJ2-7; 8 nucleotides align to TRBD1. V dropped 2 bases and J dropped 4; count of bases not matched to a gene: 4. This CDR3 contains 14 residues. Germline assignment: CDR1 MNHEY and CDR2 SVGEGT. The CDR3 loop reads CASSYQGALYEQYF. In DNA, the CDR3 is TGTGCCAGCAGTTACCAGGGGGCTTTATACGAGCAGTACTTC.

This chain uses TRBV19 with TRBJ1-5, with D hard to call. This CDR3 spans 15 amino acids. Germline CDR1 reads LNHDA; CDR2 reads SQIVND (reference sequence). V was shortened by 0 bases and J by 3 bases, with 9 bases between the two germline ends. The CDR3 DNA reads TGTGCCAGTAGTATAGATCCACAGATCAATCAGCCCCAGCATTTT. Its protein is CASSIDPQINQPQHF.

The CDR3 region has the DNA TGTGCCAGTCGCCCCCGGGACAGCTCCTACGAGCAGTACTTC. Protein: CASRPRDSSYEQYF. The chain links TRBV19 to TRBJ2-7; 7 bases are a match to TRBD1. The CDR3 runs to 14 residues. Per germline, CDR1 LNHDA and CDR2 SQIVND (reference sequence). J gave up 0 bases and V 8 bases, and 7 bases lay outside the gene matches.

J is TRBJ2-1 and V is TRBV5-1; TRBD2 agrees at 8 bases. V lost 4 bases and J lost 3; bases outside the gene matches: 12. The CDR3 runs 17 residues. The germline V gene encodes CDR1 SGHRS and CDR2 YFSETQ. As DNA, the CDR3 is TGCGCCAGCAGCACCGGACTTCGGGGGGGCGGCTACAATGAGCAGTTCTTC. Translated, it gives CASSTGLRGGGYNEQFF.

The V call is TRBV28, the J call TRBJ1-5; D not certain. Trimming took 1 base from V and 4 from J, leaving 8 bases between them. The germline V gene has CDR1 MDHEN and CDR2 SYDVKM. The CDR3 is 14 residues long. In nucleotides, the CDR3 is TGTGCCAGCAGTTTATACTCGGGGAATCAGCCCCAGCATTTT. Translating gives CASSLYSGNQPQHF.